This T cell receptor beta chain was retrieved from a study of blood T cell repertoires in COVID-19. Generated by immunoSEQ multiplex PCR, the TCRdb table keeps only in-frame clones and is missing some. This sample has about 45,000 clones; about nine tenths occur once, and the top ten carry 6.2%. The V and J ends lost 4 bases and 4 bases, in that order; junction bases with no gene match: 7. CDR3 length equals 15 residues. Per germline, CDR1 SGDLS and CDR2 YYNGEE. The sequenced sample was peripheral blood. The J gene is TRBJ2-1, the V gene TRBV9; 8 bases map to TRBD2. The source of this sequence is a human donor in a cohort sampled during active COVID-19. The CDR3 sequence is CASSPGGASYNEQFF. CDR3 sequence (DNA): TGTGCCAGCAGCCCGGGGGGGGCCAGTTACAATGAGCAGTTCTTC.